This is a list of T cell receptor beta chains from one sample in a study of shared clonotypes between healthy human individuals. Repertoires were generated with immunoSEQ multiplex PCR, while TCRdb's copy carries only in-frame clones and drops some. The data contain about 610,000 clones, more than 95% of them singletons. The sequenced sample consisted of naive CD4+ T cells sorted from blood. These receptors were taken from a young woman in good health. The CDR3 runs from the conserved cysteine through the conserved F or W. The D gene is left open where the match is weak. Expanded clones are given a class, and other clones once, few, many or no size at all.

TRBJ2-1 | NA | TRBV10-1 | NA | CASSGTNSYNEQFF | TGCGCCAGCAGCGGGACAAACTCCTACAATGAGCAGTTCTTC
TRBJ2-1 | NA | TRBV7-3 | NA | CASSSPGVNEQFF | TGTGCCAGCAGCTCCCCGGGGGTCAATGAGCAGTTCTTC
TRBJ1-2 | NA | TRBV20-1 | TRBD1 | CSARTGGGYTF | TGCAGTGCTAGAACAGGGGGTGGCTACACCTTC
TRBJ1-2 | NA | TRBV10-3 | NA | CAISSQLGGYTF | TGTGCCATCAGTAGCCAGTTGGGGGGCTACACCTTC
TRBJ2-1 | NA | TRBV30 | TRBD2 | CAWSAPSSGSYNEQFF | TGTGCCTGGAGTGCCCCTTCTAGCGGGAGCTACAATGAGCAGTTCTTC
TRBJ2-5 | NA | TRBV7-3 | TRBD2 | CASSLTGRRETQYF | TGTGCCAGCAGCTTAACCGGGAGGCGGGAGACCCAGTACTTC
TRBJ2-3 | NA | TRBV11-2 | NA | CASSLSSGYTDTQYF | TGTGCCAGCAGCTTAAGTTCCGGATACACAGATACGCAGTATTTT
TRBJ2-7 | NA | TRBV5-6 | TRBD2 | CASSFLAGATYEQYF | TGTGCCAGCAGCTTTCTAGCGGGAGCTACCTACGAGCAGTACTTC
TRBJ2-2 | NA | TRBV6-5 | TRBD2 | CASSFLSGMGTGELFF | TGTGCCAGCAGTTTCCTGAGCGGGATGGGCACCGGGGAGCTGTTTTTT
TRBJ2-4 | NA | TRBV28 | NA | CASSSLKGVWVIQYF | TGTGCCAGCAGTTCATTAAAAGGGGTGTGGGTCATTCAGTACTTC
TRBJ2-1 | NA | TRBV4-2 | TRBD2 | CASRSGRADEQFF | TGTGCCAGCAGGAGCGGGAGGGCTGATGAGCAGTTCTTC
TRBJ1-4 | NA | TRBV19 | NA | CASSEGPINEKLFF | TGTGCCAGTAGTGAGGGACCGATTAATGAAAAACTGTTTTTT
TRBJ1-1 | NA | TRBV7-9 | NA | CASSSGIYATEAFF | TGTGCCAGCAGCTCGGGAATCTACGCCACTGAAGCTTTCTTT
TRBJ2-7 | NA | TRBV6-1 | NA | CASSELPVTYEQYF | TGTGCCAGCAGTGAATTGCCGGTAACCTACGAGCAGTACTTC
TRBJ2-7 | once | TRBV5-1 | NA | CASSLERSSYEQYF | TGCGCCAGCAGCTTGGAAAGGAGCTCCTACGAGCAGTACTTC
TRBJ2-1 | NA | TRBV5-8 | TRBD2 | CASSLARNILWTSGTDEQFF | TGTGCCAGCAGCTTGGCCCGGAACATTCTTTGGACTAGCGGGACGGATGAGCAGTTCTTC
TRBJ1-5 | NA | TRBV18 | NA | CASSQYGGQPQHF | TGTGCCAGCTCTCAGTACGGTGGTCAGCCCCAGCATTTT
TRBJ1-1 | NA | TRBV19 | TRBD1 | CASSSDRVNTEAFF | TGTGCCAGTAGTAGCGACAGGGTGAACACTGAAGCTTTCTTT
TRBJ1-2 | NA | TRBV28 | NA | CASGAQWYGYTF | TGTGCCAGCGGAGCCCAGTGGTATGGCTACACCTTC
TRBJ2-6 | NA | TRBV19 | TRBD1 | CASSIGTGGAGANVLTF | TGTGCCAGTAGTATCGGTACAGGGGGCGCTGGGGCCAACGTCCTGACTTTC
TRBJ2-4 | NA | TRBV5-1 | NA | CASSLDLVEAKNIQYF | TGCGCCAGCAGCTTAGACCTTGTAGAGGCCAAAAACATTCAGTACTTC
TRBJ1-1 | once | TRBV18 | TRBD1 | CASSPDRDGVAFF | TGTGCCAGCTCACCAGACAGGGACGGGGTGGCTTTCTTT
TRBJ2-5 | NA | TRBV9 | TRBD2 | CASSGKIAGAFETQYF | TGTGCCAGCAGCGGAAAAATAGCGGGAGCTTTCGAGACCCAGTACTTC
TRBJ1-3 | NA | TRBV18 | NA | CASSPLQSPNSGNTIYF | TGTGCCAGCTCACCTCTCCAGTCGCCAAACTCTGGAAACACCATATATTTT
TRBJ2-7 | NA | TRBV6-1 | TRBD2 | CASNLAGANEQYF | TGTGCCAGCAACTTAGCGGGAGCTAACGAGCAGTACTTC
TRBJ1-5 | NA | TRBV4-1 | NA | CASSQGGQPNQPQHF | TGCGCCAGCAGCCAAGGGGGGCAGCCTAATCAGCCCCAGCATTTT
TRBJ2-7 | NA | TRBV2 | TRBD1 | CASSQGADEQYF | TGTGCCAGCTCGCAGGGGGCCGACGAGCAGTACTTC
TRBJ2-5 | NA | TRBV6-1 | NA | CASSASRGIGETQYF | TGTGCCAGCAGTGCCTCCCGGGGAATTGGTGAGACCCAGTACTTC
TRBJ2-3 | NA | TRBV19 | TRBD2 | CASSRTSGSSTDTQYF | TGTGCCAGTAGTAGAACTAGCGGTTCTAGCACAGATACGCAGTATTTT
TRBJ1-5 | NA | TRBV28 | NA | CASSPGNQPQHF | TGTGCCAGCAGTCCAGGGAATCAGCCCCAGCATTTT
TRBJ2-1 | NA | TRBV6-5 | TRBD2 | CASSYSGVYNEQFF | TGTGCCAGCAGTTATAGCGGGGTCTACAATGAGCAGTTCTTC
TRBJ1-1 | NA | TRBV11-2 | NA | CASSPLDGNTEAFF | TGTGCCAGCAGCCCGTTGGACGGGAACACTGAAGCTTTCTTT
TRBJ1-1 | NA | TRBV28 | TRBD1 | CASSSGQAASTEAFF | TGTGCCAGCAGTTCCGGACAGGCCGCGAGCACTGAAGCTTTCTTT
TRBJ1-5 | NA | TRBV10-2 | NA | CASSEIYTSNQPQHF | TGCGCCAGCAGTGAGATCTATACATCTAATCAGCCCCAGCATTTT
TRBJ1-5 | NA | TRBV15 | NA | CATSRDRNQPQHF | TGTGCCACCAGCAGAGATAGGAATCAGCCCCAGCATTTT
TRBJ1-1 | NA | TRBV7-2 | NA | CASSLVREINAEAFF | TGTGCCAGCAGCTTAGTACGGGAAATTAACGCTGAAGCTTTCTTT
TRBJ2-1 | NA | TRBV19 | TRBD1 | CASSQPPGQGGEQFF | TGTGCCAGTAGTCAGCCGCCGGGACAGGGAGGTGAGCAGTTCTTC
TRBJ2-1 | NA | TRBV19 | TRBD1 | CASSPKPGQGYAAYNEQFF | TGTGCCAGTAGTCCCAAACCGGGACAGGGTTACGCTGCCTACAATGAGCAGTTCTTC
TRBJ2-7 | NA | TRBV11-2 | NA | CASSLTNPLREQYF | TGTGCCAGCAGCCTGACCAACCCCCTGAGGGAGCAGTACTTC
TRBJ2-1 | NA | TRBV5-1 | NA | CASSFSRSSAPFF | TGCGCCAGCAGCTTCTCCCGATCGTCAGCGCCGTTCTTC
TRBJ2-3 | NA | TRBV7-7 | NA | CASSPTGSSTDTQYF | TGTGCCAGCAGCCCTACAGGGTCTAGCACAGATACGCAGTATTTT
TRBJ2-1 | NA | TRBV19 | TRBD1 | CASSIDQGDDNSYNEQFF | TGTGCCAGTAGTATAGATCAGGGGGATGACAACTCCTACAATGAGCAGTTCTTC
TRBJ2-3 | NA | TRBV10-3 | NA | CAISESSGHRFDTQYF | TGTGCCATCAGTGAGTCGAGTGGCCACCGGTTTGATACGCAGTATTTT
TRBJ2-1 | NA | TRBV27 | TRBD1 | CASSLFRGRNYNEQFF | TGTGCCAGCAGTTTATTCAGGGGGCGCAACTACAATGAGCAGTTCTTC
TRBJ2-1 | NA | TRBV5-1 | TRBD2 | CASSPGTSGRPDNEQFF | TGCGCCAGCAGCCCGGGGACTAGCGGGAGACCTGACAATGAGCAGTTCTTC
TRBJ2-5 | NA | TRBV29-1 | NA | CSITAGGRGETQYF | TGCAGCATAACAGCTGGGGGCCGGGGGGAGACCCAGTACTTC
TRBJ2-7 | NA | TRBV9 | NA | CASSVGLTSPPNYEQYF | TGTGCCAGCAGCGTAGGTCTCACTAGTCCCCCCAACTACGAGCAGTACTTC
TRBJ2-2 | NA | TRBV10-2 | TRBD2 | CASRKSGTTKTGELFF | TGCGCCAGCAGGAAATCCGGGACTACTAAAACCGGGGAGCTGTTTTTT
TRBJ2-1 | NA | TRBV4-1 | TRBD2 | CASSPTPTIAGAYNEQFF | TGCGCCAGCAGCCCCACCCCGACGATAGCGGGAGCCTACAATGAGCAGTTCTTC
TRBJ1-5 | NA | TRBV21-1 | NA | CASSNSGVSQPQHF | TGTGCCAGCAGCAATTCAGGGGTAAGCCAGCCCCAGCATTTT
TRBJ2-7 | NA | TRBV9 | NA | CASSVALAISYEQYF | TGTGCCAGCAGCGTAGCTTTAGCGATTTCCTACGAGCAGTACTTC
TRBJ2-5 | NA | TRBV29-1 | NA | CSVEELGRGETQYF | TGCAGCGTTGAAGAATTGGGCAGGGGAGAGACCCAGTACTTC
TRBJ2-3 | NA | TRBV28 | NA | CASSQEGAGWTDTQYF | TGTGCCAGCAGCCAAGAGGGAGCAGGATGGACAGATACGCAGTATTTT